This T cell receptor beta chain emerged from a study of blood T cell repertoires in COVID-19. Looking at the study overall: T cells, B-cell-depleted T cells, or PBMCs supplied cDNA or gDNA.

V was clipped by 0 bases and J by 2 bases; unmatched bases: 5. The CDR3 is made up of 16 amino acids. Germline lookup yields CDR1 SGHDT and CDR2 YYEEEE. Cohort assignment relied on participant-reported clinical history. Donors in Cohort 3 counted as recovered after two negative PCRs, clearance, or symptom resolution. Source study methods: Estimates of nucleated cell counts were drawn from the amplification of reference gene primers. Only in-frame clones appear in the TCRdb table, and some are missing; sequencing was by immunoSEQ multiplex PCR. That table gives V, J and clone size, and the DNA gave D and trimming. Of a few hundred thousand clones in the sample, roughly 90% are singletons; the top ten hold about 9.3%.

Sequencing used PBMCs or T cells enriched from blood (not recorded which). This chain connects TRBV5-6 to TRBJ2-5; 9 bases are a match to TRBD1. This clonotype was sampled from a man aged 35-49 years who had recovered from COVID-19. CDR3 residues: CASSLGQGVTQETQYF. The CDR3 DNA reads as TGTGCCAGCAGCTTGGGACAGGGGGTTACACAAGAGACCCAGTACTTC. Full variable domain (outside the CDR3, taken from reference TRBV5-6 and TRBJ2-5): DAGVTQSPTHLIKTRGQQVTLRCSPKSGHDTVSWYQQALGQGPQFIFQYYEEEERQRGNFPDRFSGHQFPNYSSELNVNALLLGDSALYLCASSLGQGVTQETQYFGPGTRLLVL.